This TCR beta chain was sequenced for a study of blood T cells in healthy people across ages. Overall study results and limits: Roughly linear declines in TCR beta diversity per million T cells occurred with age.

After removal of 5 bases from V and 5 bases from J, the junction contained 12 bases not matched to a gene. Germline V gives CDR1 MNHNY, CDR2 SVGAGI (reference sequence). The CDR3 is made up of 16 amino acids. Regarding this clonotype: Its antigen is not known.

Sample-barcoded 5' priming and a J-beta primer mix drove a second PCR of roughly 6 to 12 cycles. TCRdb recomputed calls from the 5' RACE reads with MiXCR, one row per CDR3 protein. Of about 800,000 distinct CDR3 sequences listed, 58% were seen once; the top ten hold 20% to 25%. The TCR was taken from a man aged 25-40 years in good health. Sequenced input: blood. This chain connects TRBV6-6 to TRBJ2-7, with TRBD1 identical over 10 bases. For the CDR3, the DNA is TGTGCCAGCAGTGAGCTACGGGACAGGGGCGGGGACGAGCAGTACTTC. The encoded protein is CASSELRDRGGDEQYF.